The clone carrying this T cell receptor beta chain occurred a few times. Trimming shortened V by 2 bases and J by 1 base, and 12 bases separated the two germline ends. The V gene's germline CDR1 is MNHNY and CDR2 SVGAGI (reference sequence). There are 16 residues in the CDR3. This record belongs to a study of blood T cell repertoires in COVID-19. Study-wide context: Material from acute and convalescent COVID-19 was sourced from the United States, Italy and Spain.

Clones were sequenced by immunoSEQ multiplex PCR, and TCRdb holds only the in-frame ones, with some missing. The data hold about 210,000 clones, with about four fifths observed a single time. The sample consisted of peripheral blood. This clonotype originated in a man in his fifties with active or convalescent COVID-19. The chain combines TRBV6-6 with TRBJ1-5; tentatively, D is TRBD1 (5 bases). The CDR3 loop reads CASSYDGGTSNQPQHF. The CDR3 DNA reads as TGTGCCAGCAGTTACGATGGAGGGACCAGCAATCAGCCCCAGCATTTT.